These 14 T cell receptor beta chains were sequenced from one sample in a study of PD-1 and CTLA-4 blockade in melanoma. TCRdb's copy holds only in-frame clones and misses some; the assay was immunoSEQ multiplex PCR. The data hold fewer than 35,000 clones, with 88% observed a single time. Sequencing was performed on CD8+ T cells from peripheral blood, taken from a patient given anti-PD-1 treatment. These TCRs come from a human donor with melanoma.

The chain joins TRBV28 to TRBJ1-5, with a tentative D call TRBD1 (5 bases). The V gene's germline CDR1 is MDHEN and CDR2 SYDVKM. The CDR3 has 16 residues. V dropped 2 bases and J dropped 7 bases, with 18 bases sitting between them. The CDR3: CASSLRPARAQQPQHF. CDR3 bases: TGTGCCAGCAGTTTACGGCCGGCCAGGGCACAACAGCCCCAGCATTTT.

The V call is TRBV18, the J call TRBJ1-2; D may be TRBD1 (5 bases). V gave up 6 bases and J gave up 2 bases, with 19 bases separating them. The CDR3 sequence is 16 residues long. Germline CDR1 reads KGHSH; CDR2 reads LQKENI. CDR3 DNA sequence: TGTGCCAGCTCCCCCGTGGGGGAACCGATAAACTATGGCTACACCTTC. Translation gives CASSPVGEPINYGYTF.

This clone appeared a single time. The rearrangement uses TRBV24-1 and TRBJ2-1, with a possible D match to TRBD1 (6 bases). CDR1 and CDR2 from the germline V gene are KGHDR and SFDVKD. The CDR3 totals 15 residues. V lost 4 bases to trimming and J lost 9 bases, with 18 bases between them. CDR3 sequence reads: CATSEGGATATEQFF. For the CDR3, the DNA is TGTGCCACCAGTGAAGGGGGAGCGACAGCGACTGAGCAGTTCTTC.

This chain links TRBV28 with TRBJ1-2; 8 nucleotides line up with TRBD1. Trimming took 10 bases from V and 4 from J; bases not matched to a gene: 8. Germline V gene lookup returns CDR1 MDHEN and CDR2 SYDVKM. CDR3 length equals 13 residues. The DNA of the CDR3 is TGTGCCACCCGGACAGGGAAGACCTATGGCTACACCTTC. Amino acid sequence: CATRTGKTYGYTF.

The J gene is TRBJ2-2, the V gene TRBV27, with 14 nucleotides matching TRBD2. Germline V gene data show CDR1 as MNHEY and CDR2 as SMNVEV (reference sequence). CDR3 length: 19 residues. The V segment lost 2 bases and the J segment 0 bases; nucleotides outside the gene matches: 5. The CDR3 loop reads CASSLRTSGGPANTGELFF. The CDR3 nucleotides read TGTGCCAGCAGTTTAAGGACTAGCGGGGGGCCCGCGAACACCGGGGAGCTGTTTTTT.

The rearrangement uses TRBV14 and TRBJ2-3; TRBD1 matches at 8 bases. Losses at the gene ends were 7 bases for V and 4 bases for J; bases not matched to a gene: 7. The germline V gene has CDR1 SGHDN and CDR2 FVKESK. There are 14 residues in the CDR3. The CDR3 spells CASTPRGRADTQYF. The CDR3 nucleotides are TGTGCCAGCACCCCCAGGGGGCGTGCAGATACGCAGTATTTT.

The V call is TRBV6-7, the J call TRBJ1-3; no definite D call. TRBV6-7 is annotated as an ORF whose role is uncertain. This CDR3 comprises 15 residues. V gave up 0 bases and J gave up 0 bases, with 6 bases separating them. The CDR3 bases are TGTGCCAGCAGTTACTCGGGCTACTCTGGAAACACCATATATTTT. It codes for CASSYSGYSGNTIYF.

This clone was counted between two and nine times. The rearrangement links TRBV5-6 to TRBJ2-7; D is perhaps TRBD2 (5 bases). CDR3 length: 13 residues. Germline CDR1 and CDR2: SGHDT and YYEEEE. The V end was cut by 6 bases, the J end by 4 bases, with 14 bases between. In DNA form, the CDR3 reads TGTGCCAGCACCTTAGGACTCGGATACGAGCAGTACTTC. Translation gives CASTLGLGYEQYF.

CDR3 protein: CASSLGQGGEGTEAFF. In DNA form, the CDR3 reads TGTGCCAGCAGCTTAGGACAGGGAGGGGAAGGAACTGAAGCTTTCTTT. The rearrangement joins TRBV7-2 to TRBJ1-1; 7 bases agree with TRBD1. The CDR3 is made up of 16 amino acids. V shed 1 base and J 5 bases; nucleotides not matched to a gene: 10. The germline V gene has CDR1 SGHTA and CDR2 FQGNSA.

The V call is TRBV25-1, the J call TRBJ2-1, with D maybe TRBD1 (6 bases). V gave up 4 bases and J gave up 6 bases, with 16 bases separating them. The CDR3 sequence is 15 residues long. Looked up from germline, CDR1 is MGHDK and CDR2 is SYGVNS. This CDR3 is CASSGSWGHLNEQFF. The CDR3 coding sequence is TGTGCCAGCAGTGGGAGTTGGGGACACCTCAATGAGCAGTTCTTC.

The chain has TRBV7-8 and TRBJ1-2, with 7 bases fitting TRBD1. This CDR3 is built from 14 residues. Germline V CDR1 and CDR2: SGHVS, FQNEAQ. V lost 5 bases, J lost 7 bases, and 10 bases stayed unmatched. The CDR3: CASSQGTVPIGYTF. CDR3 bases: TGTGCCAGCAGCCAGGGGACAGTTCCCATTGGCTACACCTTC.

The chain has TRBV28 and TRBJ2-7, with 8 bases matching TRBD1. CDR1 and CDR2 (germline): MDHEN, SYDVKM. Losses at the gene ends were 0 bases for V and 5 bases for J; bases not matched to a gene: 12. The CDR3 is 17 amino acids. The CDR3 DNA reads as TGTGCCAGCAGTTTATGGTCGGACAGGGCGGTGGTGGACGAGCAGTACTTC. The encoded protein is CASSLWSDRAVVDEQYF.

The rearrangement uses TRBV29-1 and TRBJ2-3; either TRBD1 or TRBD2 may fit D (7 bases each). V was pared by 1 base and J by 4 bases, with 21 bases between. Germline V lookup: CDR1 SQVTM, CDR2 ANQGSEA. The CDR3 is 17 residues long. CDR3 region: CSVEGPPRQGGSDTQYF. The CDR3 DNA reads TGCAGCGTTGAAGGCCCTCCCCGACAGGGAGGGTCAGATACGCAGTATTTT.

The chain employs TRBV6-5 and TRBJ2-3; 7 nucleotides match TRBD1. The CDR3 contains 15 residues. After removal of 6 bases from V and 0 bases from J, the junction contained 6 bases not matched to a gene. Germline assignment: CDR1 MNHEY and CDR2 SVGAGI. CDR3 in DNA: TGTGCCAGCAGCGACGGGACAGTTAGCACAGATACGCAGTATTTT. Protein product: CASSDGTVSTDTQYF.